Below, 17 T cell receptor beta chains from the same sample are listed, as sequenced in a study of radiotherapy plus CTLA-4 blockade in lung cancer. The protocol was immunoSEQ multiplex PCR, while the TCRdb copy is restricted to in-frame clones and leaves out a portion. Of 30,000 to 50,000 clones listed, roughly three quarters were seen once; the top ten hold more than 20%. Sequenced here: peripheral blood, sampled from a patient treated with radiotherapy plus ipilimumab. The receptors were sampled from a human donor with non-small cell lung cancer that progressed on radiotherapy plus ipilimumab.

This chain joins TRBV7-2 and TRBJ2-5, with D unresolved. V was trimmed by 0 bases and J by 5 bases, leaving 10 bases between them. CDR1 and CDR2 (germline): SGHTA, FQGNSA. The CDR3 loop spans 14 amino acids. DNA for the CDR3: TGTGCCAGCAGCTTAGCTCGCGTCGCCGAGACCCAGTACTTC. Residues: CASSLARVAETQYF.

The sample holds a few counts of this clone. The chain recombines TRBV19 with TRBJ1-4; no firm D call. V gave up 7 bases and J gave up 0 bases, with 9 bases separating them. Looked up from germline, CDR1 is LNHDA and CDR2 is SQIVND (reference sequence). The CDR3 is 14 residues long. The CDR3 reads CASTHRATNEKLFF. The CDR3 DNA reads TGTGCCAGTACCCACAGAGCAACTAATGAAAAACTGTTTTTT.

The chain joins TRBV6-1 to TRBJ2-7; 7 nucleotides align to TRBD1. Germline V gives CDR1 MNHNS, CDR2 SASEGT. CDR3 length: 13 amino acids. The trim removed 7 bases at V and 2 bases at J, leaving 5 bases unmatched. The CDR3 sequence: CASTETGPYEQYF. The CDR3 bases are TGTGCCAGCACGGAGACAGGGCCCTACGAGCAGTACTTC.

The rearrangement joins TRBV19 to TRBJ2-1; D is ambiguous. CDR1 LNHDA and CDR2 SQIVND come from the germline V gene (reference sequence). The CDR3 contains 14 residues. Trimming shortened V by 4 bases and J by 0 bases, and 7 bases separated the two germline ends. The CDR3 region is CASSNLRSYNEQFF. The CDR3 nucleotides read TGTGCCAGTAGTAATCTTCGCTCCTACAATGAGCAGTTCTTC.

This clone is classed as large. Other DNA sequences from this sample encode an identical CDR3 as well. The rearrangement joins TRBV9 to TRBJ1-5; 9 positions match TRBD1. V was clipped by 3 bases and J by 5 bases; unmatched bases: 3. This CDR3 has 14 residues. From germline, CDR1 is SGDLS and CDR2 YYNGEE. The CDR3 DNA is TGTGCCAGCAGCGACCGGGACAGGGATCAGCCCCAGCATTTT. Its protein product is CASSDRDRDQPQHF.

The chain uses TRBV10-3 and TRBJ2-2, with a weak D call TRBD2 (6 bases). The CDR3 runs to 14 residues. V was clipped by 5 bases and J by 4 bases, with 11 bases between them. The V gene's germline CDR1 is ENHRY and CDR2 SYGVKD. Here the CDR3 DNA reads TGTGCCATCAGTTGGGGGGAGGTCACCGGGGAGCTGTTTTTT. Its translation is CAISWGEVTGELFF.

The CDR3 bases are TGTGCCAGCAGCCGAGGAGGGGATAACACTGAAGCTTTCTTT. Amino acid sequence: CASSRGGDNTEAFF. The chain has TRBV7-8 and TRBJ1-1; D possibly corresponds to TRBD1 (5 bases). Germline V gene data show CDR1 as SGHVS and CDR2 as FQNEAQ. The ends were cut back, 5 bases at V and 2 bases at J, with 12 bases in the middle. CDR3 length equals 14 residues.

This chain joins TRBV2 and TRBJ2-3, with 7 nucleotides matching TRBD2. V shed 5 bases and J 4 bases; nucleotides not matched to a gene: 3. The CDR3 is made up of 13 amino acids. In germline, CDR1 is SNHLY, CDR2 FYNNEI. The CDR3 region is CASSSGEADTQYF. The CDR3, as DNA: TGTGCCAGCAGTAGCGGGGAAGCAGATACGCAGTATTTT.

The V gene is TRBV7-2, the J gene TRBJ1-2; the match to TRBD1 covers 7 bases. Germline CDR1 is SGHTA and CDR2 is FQGNSA. There are 12 residues in the CDR3. V trimming: 3 bases; J trimming: 7 bases; junction bases outside the gene matches: 2. The CDR3 DNA follows: TGTGCCAGCAGCTTGACAGGGACTGGCTACACCTTC. Its translation is CASSLTGTGYTF.

The chain has TRBV2 and TRBJ1-2, with 8 bases identical to TRBD1. CDR1 is SNHLY, CDR2 FYNNEI, per germline. The CDR3 contains 17 residues. V lost 3 bases to trimming and J lost 2 bases; unmatched junction nucleotides: 11. In nucleotides, the CDR3 is TGTGCCAGCAGTGATGGAGTGGGCAGGGGGCGAAACTATGGCTACACCTTC. It translates to CASSDGVGRGRNYGYTF. The entire variable domain, with the rest obtained from reference TRBV2 and TRBJ1-2, is as follows: EPEVTQTPSHQVTQMGQEVILRCVPISNHLYFYWYRQILGQKVEFLVSFYNNEISEKSEIFDDQFSVERPDGSNFTLKIRSTKLEDSAMYFCASSDGVGRGRNYGYTFGSGTRLTVV.

This chain links TRBV27 with TRBJ1-3; 7 bases fit TRBD1. This CDR3 is built from 15 residues. The germline V gene encodes CDR1 MNHEY and CDR2 SMNVEV (reference sequence). V was pared by 8 bases and J by 0 bases, with 7 bases of the junction left unmatched. The CDR3 here is CASGITGDSGNTIYF. The CDR3 nucleotides are TGTGCCAGCGGCATTACAGGGGACTCTGGAAACACCATATATTTT.

The V and J genes are TRBV6-6 and TRBJ2-5; 8 nucleotides line up with TRBD1. V shed 1 base and J 14 bases; nucleotides not matched to a gene: 3. CDR3 length: 11 residues. The V gene's germline CDR1 is MNHNY and CDR2 SVGAGI (reference sequence). CDR3 DNA: TGTGCCAGCAGTTACTTAGGGACAGGATACTTC. Translation gives CASSYLGTGYF.

There are a few counts of this clone. This chain joins TRBV27 and TRBJ2-7, with 10 bases identical to TRBD1. Germline V gene data show CDR1 as MNHEY and CDR2 as SMNVEV (reference sequence). The CDR3 sequence is 15 residues long. Trimming took 5 bases from V and 5 from J; bases not matched to a gene: 9. As DNA, the CDR3 is TGTGCCAGCAGTCTAGGGACAGGGGTTTCCCACGAGCAGTACTTC. This translates into CASSLGTGVSHEQYF.

The rearrangement joins TRBV19 to TRBJ2-4; possible D gene TRBD1, 5 bases. CDR3 length: 16 residues. V was shortened by 3 bases and J by 1 base, with 13 bases between the two germline ends. Germline V gene data show CDR1 as LNHDA and CDR2 as SQIVND (reference sequence). The CDR3 is CASSITTVFAKNIQYF. The CDR3 DNA reads as TGTGCCAGTAGTATTACGACAGTTTTTGCCAAAAACATTCAGTACTTC.

The chain uses TRBV6-1 and TRBJ2-1; 9 bases fit TRBD1. CDR1 and CDR2 (germline): MNHNS, SASEGT. This CDR3 is 14 amino acids long. Trimming took 5 bases from V and 6 from J; bases not matched to a gene: 5. The CDR3 sequence: CASSRQGVGNEQFF. CDR3 bases: TGTGCCAGCAGTAGACAGGGGGTGGGCAATGAGCAGTTCTTC.

The rearrangement joins TRBV27 to TRBJ2-5, with 7 bases matching TRBD1. The CDR3 contains 13 residues. V gave up 5 bases and J gave up 3 bases; unmatched junction bases: 3. Looked up from germline, CDR1 is MNHEY and CDR2 is SMNVEV (reference sequence). The CDR3 region has the DNA TGTGCCAGCAGTGTGACAGGGAAAGAGACCCAGTACTTC. Translated: CASSVTGKETQYF.

This clone was picked up one time. The chain has TRBV5-1 and TRBJ2-5; the D gene is possibly TRBD1 (5 bases). Germline V gene data show CDR1 as SGHRS and CDR2 as YFSETQ. Between the trimmed V and J ends, which lost 0 bases and 2 bases, there was a span of 11 bases. The CDR3 contains 15 residues. The CDR3 reads CASSLAGQGQETQYF. CDR3 nucleotide sequence: TGCGCCAGCAGCTTGGCCGGGCAGGGTCAAGAGACCCAGTACTTC.